This T cell receptor (beta chain) was recorded in a study of blood T cell repertoires in COVID-19. In the study overall: Italy, Spain and the United States were the sources of the convalescent and acute COVID-19 samples. T cells, B-cell-depleted T cells, or PBMCs provided the cDNA or gDNA that served as material.

The CDR3 is made up of 14 amino acids. Germline loops: CDR1 SNHLY, CDR2 FYNNEI. Trimming at V came to 6 bases and at J to 1 base, leaving 6 bases not matched to a gene. In Seattle, patients joined the study during active infection and were tracked longitudinally. Authors' data handling: Estimation of nucleated cell counts relied on the amplification of reference gene primers. Using immunoSEQ multiplex PCR, the repertoire was profiled, and TCRdb retains in-frame clones only, with some absent. From that table come the V and J calls and clone size; the DNA was used to work out D and trimming. The sample gives fewer than 30,000 clones, over 75% of which show up once; more than 25% is in the top ten.

Sample: peripheral blood. The rearrangement joins TRBV2 to TRBJ2-7; 7 bases map to TRBD2. This receptor was identified in a woman older than 75 with COVID-19, enrolled during active disease. The CDR3 region is CASRERGVSYEQYF. CDR3 bases: TGTGCCAGCAGGGAGCGGGGAGTATCCTACGAGCAGTACTTC.